The clone carrying this T cell receptor beta chain has just a few counts. The sample comes from a study of beta chain features in type 1 diabetes. The CDR3 extends over 15 amino acids. From germline, CDR1 is SQVTM and CDR2 ANQGSEA. J lost 1 base, V lost 6 bases, and 9 bases had no gene match. Expressed TCRB transcripts got sequenced, as all isolated RNA was reverse transcribed. Libraries were prepared by immunoSEQ multiplex PCR; TCRdb keeps only in-frame clonotypes and omits some of them. Of fewer than 350,000 clones listed, 8% are singletons. The chain links TRBV29-1 to TRBJ2-5, with 9 bases identical to TRBD2. This clonotype originated in a woman between 18 and 29 years old in good health. The source material was central memory CD4+ T cells from blood. CDR3 in DNA: TGCAGCGTCACCAGGACTAGCGTCCTCCAAGAGACCCAGTACTTC. Amino acid sequence: CSVTRTSVLQETQYF.